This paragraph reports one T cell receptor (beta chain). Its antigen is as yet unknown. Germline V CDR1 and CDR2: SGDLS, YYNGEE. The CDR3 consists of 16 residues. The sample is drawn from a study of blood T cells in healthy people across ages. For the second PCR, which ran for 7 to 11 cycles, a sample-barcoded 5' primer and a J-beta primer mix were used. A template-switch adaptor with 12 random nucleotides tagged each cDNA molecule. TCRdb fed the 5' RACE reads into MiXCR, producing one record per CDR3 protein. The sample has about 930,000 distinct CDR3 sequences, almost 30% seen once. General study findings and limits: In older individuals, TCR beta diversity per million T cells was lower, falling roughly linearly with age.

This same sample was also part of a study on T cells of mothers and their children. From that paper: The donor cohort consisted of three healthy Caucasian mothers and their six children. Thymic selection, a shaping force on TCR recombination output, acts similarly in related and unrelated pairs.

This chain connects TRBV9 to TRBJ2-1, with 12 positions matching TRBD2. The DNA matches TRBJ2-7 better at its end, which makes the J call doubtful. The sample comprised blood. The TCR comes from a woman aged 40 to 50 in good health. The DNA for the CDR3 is TGTGCCAGCAGCGCTAGCGGGGGGGCCCCCTACAATGAGCAGTACTTC. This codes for CASSASGGAPYNEQYF.